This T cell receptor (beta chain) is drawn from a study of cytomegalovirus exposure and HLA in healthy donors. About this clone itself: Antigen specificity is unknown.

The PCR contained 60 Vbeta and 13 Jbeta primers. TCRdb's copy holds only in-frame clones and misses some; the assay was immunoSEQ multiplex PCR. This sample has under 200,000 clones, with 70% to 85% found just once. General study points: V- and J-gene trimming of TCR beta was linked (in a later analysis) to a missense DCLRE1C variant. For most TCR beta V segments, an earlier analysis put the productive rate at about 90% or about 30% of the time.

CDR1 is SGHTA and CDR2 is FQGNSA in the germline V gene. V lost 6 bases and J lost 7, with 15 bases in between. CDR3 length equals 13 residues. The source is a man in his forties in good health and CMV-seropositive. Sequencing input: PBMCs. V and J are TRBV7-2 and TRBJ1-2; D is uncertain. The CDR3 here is CASRITPAGGYTF. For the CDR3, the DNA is TGTGCCAGCAGGATAACCCCGGCGGGTGGCTACACCTTC.